The 10 T cell receptor beta chains in this list originate from one sample, sequenced in a study of blood T cell repertoires in COVID-19. Some clones are missing from TCRdb's copy, which holds only in-frame ones; the method was immunoSEQ multiplex PCR. This table holds 200,000 to 250,000 clones, about 87% found once. Material for sequencing was peripheral blood. These receptors all stem from a man in his thirties or forties with COVID-19, enrolled during active disease.

V is TRBV7-2 and J is TRBJ2-5; 14 positions match TRBD2. Germline V CDR1 and CDR2: SGHTA, FQGNSA. This CDR3 has 17 amino acids. The junction had 6 bases not matched to a gene; V was cut back by 3 bases and J by 3 bases. DNA for the CDR3: TGTGCCAGCAGCTTGCGACCGGGACTAGCGGGGGAAGAGACCCAGTACTTC. Its protein product is CASSLRPGLAGEETQYF.

About this clone: At the DNA level, this CDR3 is encoded by other sequences in the same sample as well. The V call is TRBV7-8, the J call TRBJ1-1; no clear D gene. This CDR3 spans 14 amino acids. Germline loops: CDR1 SGHVS, CDR2 FQNEAQ. The germline V and J ends were trimmed by 0 bases and 0 bases, with 5 bases remaining between them. The CDR3 nucleotides read TGTGCCAGCAGCTTAGCACAGTTGAACACTGAAGCTTTCTTT. Its protein is CASSLAQLNTEAFF.

The chain uses TRBV28 and TRBJ2-5; TRBD2 aligns across 10 bases. The CDR3 is 13 amino acids. CDR1 MDHEN and CDR2 SYDVKM come from the germline V gene. The junction had 13 bases not matched to a gene; V was cut back by 10 bases and J by 11 bases. The CDR3 region is CATLPGLARRQYF. Written as DNA, the CDR3 is TGTGCCACCCTTCCGGGACTAGCGAGAAGACAGTACTTC.

This sequence joins TRBV11-2 and TRBJ2-5; TRBD2 might be the D (6 bases). V was shortened by 6 bases and J by 5 bases, with 10 bases between the two germline ends. The CDR3 spans 12 residues. Germline V gene lookup returns CDR1 SGHAT and CDR2 FQNNGV. CDR3 nucleotide sequence: TGTGCCAGCAGTGGTCGGGGGGAGACCCAGTACTTC. Translation: CASSGRGETQYF.

The V gene is TRBV5-4, the J gene TRBJ2-3, with D perhaps matching TRBD2 (6 bases). Germline V CDR1 and CDR2: SGHNT, YYREEE (reference sequence). Trimming removed 2 bases at V and 2 bases at J, with 12 bases between. This CDR3 spans 15 amino acids. The CDR3 protein is CASSFAGRTTDTQYF. The CDR3 coding sequence is TGTGCCAGCAGCTTTGCCGGGAGAACCACAGATACGCAGTATTTT.

The V call is TRBV4-3, the J call TRBJ2-7, with a possible D match to TRBD1 (5 bases). CDR1 is LGHNA and CDR2 is YSLEER in the germline V gene. V was cut by 0 bases and J by 3 bases, with 12 bases left in between. The CDR3 extends over 15 amino acids. CDR3: CASSQEGQGLYEQYF. CDR3 in DNA: TGCGCCAGCAGCCAAGAAGGCCAGGGTCTCTACGAGCAGTACTTC.

The rearrangement links TRBV3-1 (or the pseudogene TRBV3-2) to TRBJ2-7, with TRBD2 matching over 14 bases. With V trimmed by 0 bases and J by 5 bases, 3 bases remained unmatched. Germline V gives CDR1 LGHDT, CDR2 YNNKEL (reference sequence). This CDR3 is built from 16 residues. CDR3 bases: TGTGCCAGCAGCCAAGAGGGACTAGCGGGAGACAACGAGCAGTACTTC. Translating it yields CASSQEGLAGDNEQYF.

CDR3 protein: CAISESTLVVEQYF. CDR3 in DNA: TGTGCCATCAGTGAGTCGACTCTAGTAGTCGAGCAGTACTTC. The J gene is TRBJ2-7, the V gene TRBV10-3, with D hard to call. The V and J ends lost 0 bases and 6 bases respectively, with 12 bases between them. This CDR3 has 14 amino acids. The germline CDR1 and CDR2 sequences are ENHRY and SYGVKD.

The chain employs TRBV19 and TRBJ2-3; D perhaps matches TRBD1 (6 bases). CDR3 size: 15 residues. Trimming removed 2 bases from V and 0 bases from J, with 9 bases in between. CDR1 is LNHDA, CDR2 SQIVND, per germline (reference sequence). DNA of the CDR3: TGTGCCAGTAGTATAATGCAGGGGAGCACAGATACGCAGTATTTT. It encodes CASSIMQGSTDTQYF. The full variable domain, its missing parts supplied by reference TRBV19 and TRBJ2-3, is DGGITQSPKYLFRKEGQNVTLSCEQNLNHDAMYWYRQDPGQGLRLIYYSQIVNDFQKGDIAEGYSVSREKKESFPLTVTSAQKNPTAFYLCASSIMQGSTDTQYFGPGTRLTVL.

The chain joins TRBV12-5 to TRBJ1-3; D is uncertain. The CDR3 extends over 16 amino acids. Germline V gives CDR1 LGHNT, CDR2 FRNRAP. V gave up 6 bases and J gave up 5 bases, with 20 bases separating them. CDR3 in amino acids: CASGAEWPGNRNTIYF. The CDR3 coding sequence is TGTGCTAGTGGAGCGGAGTGGCCCGGGAACCGAAACACCATATATTTT. Full variable domain (rest looked up from reference TRBV12-5 and TRBJ1-3): DARVTQTPRHKVTEMGQEVTMRCQPILGHNTVFWYRQTMMQGLELLAYFRNRAPLDDSGMPKDRFSAEMPDATLATLKIQPSEPRDSAVYFCASGAEWPGNRNTIYFGEGSWLTVV.